Presented here are 27 T cell receptor beta chains from one specimen sequenced in a study of blood T cell repertoires in COVID-19 (dated by TCRdb to 2019 to 2021). To prepare the library, the immunoSEQ multiplex PCR assay was applied. TCRdb provides this immuneACCESS table in a form limited to in-frame rearrangements. Some clones are lacking; in checked studies, under half of them reflect an unresolved V gene, and why the rest are absent is not known. This sample lists about 240,000 clones; about four fifths were detected once. Roughly a tenth of the sample goes to the ten largest clones. Material for sequencing was peripheral blood. These receptors all stem from a woman of 80 years or more with acute or convalescent COVID-19.

The chain combines TRBV27 with TRBJ2-3; TRBD2 matches 8 bases. The CDR3 contains 15 residues. The ends lost 5 bases at V and 6 bases at J; junction bases unmatched: 10. Germline CDR1 and CDR2: MNHEY and SMNVEV (reference sequence). Written as DNA, the CDR3 is TGTGCCAGCAGTCGGAGAGGGACTAGTGCGGATACGCAGTATTTT. Translated: CASSRRGTSADTQYF.

V gene TRBV18 combines with J gene TRBJ2-7; TRBD2 might be the D (6 bases). V was cut by 1 base and J by 3 bases, with 10 bases left in between. This CDR3 has 14 amino acids. Germline lookup yields CDR1 KGHSH and CDR2 LQKENI. The CDR3 region is CASSPRDGSYEQYF. CDR3 DNA: TGTGCCAGCTCACCACGGGACGGGAGCTACGAGCAGTACTTC.

The chain is built from TRBV5-4 and TRBJ2-1; 10 positions agree with TRBD1. Unmatched junction bases numbered 6, after V lost 2 bases and J lost 4 bases. The CDR3 consists of 16 residues. Germline V gives CDR1 SGHNT, CDR2 YYREEE (reference sequence). As DNA, the CDR3 is TGTGCCAGCAGCTTAAAAGGGGGACAGGGGTACAATGAGCAGTTCTTC. Protein: CASSLKGGQGYNEQFF.

About this clone itself: The junction does not match germline at one end; this may be a read error. The V and J genes are TRBV29-1 and TRBJ1-1, with 10 bases that match TRBD1. The germline gives CDR1 SQVTM, CDR2 ANQGSEA. The CDR3 covers 9 residues. The CDR3 spells CSVEGGQGF. The CDR3, as DNA: TGCAGCGTTGAAGGGGGACAGGGGTTT.

CDR3 sequence (DNA): TGTGCCAGCAGCCAGTTTGATTTCAGGCTCTCTGGCTACACCTTC. It codes for CASSQFDFRLSGYTF. The chain combines TRBV7-2 with TRBJ1-2; D gene unclear. Between the trimmed V and J ends, which lost 5 bases and 7 bases, there was a span of 20 bases. The CDR3 is 15 amino acids. CDR1 is SGHTA and CDR2 is FQGNSA in the germline V gene.

This chain joins TRBV6-5 and TRBJ1-2, with D perhaps matching TRBD1 (5 bases). V was trimmed by 5 bases and J by 2 bases, leaving 15 bases between them. The CDR3 is 15 amino acids. Per the germline V gene, CDR1 is MNHEY and CDR2 is SVGAGI. CDR3 DNA: TGTGCCAGCAGTCCCTTCGAGGGGAGGAACTATGGCTACACCTTC. Residues: CASSPFEGRNYGYTF.

The chain combines TRBV3-1 (or the pseudogene TRBV3-2) with TRBJ1-5; D uncertain. The CDR3 totals 14 residues. Trimming took off 1 base at V and 9 bases at J, with 13 bases between the two ends. Germline V gives CDR1 LGHDT, CDR2 YNNKEL (reference sequence). DNA for the CDR3: TGTGCCAGCAGCCAAGGAGGAGAAGGTTTGCCCCAGCATTTT. This codes for CASSQGGEGLPQHF.

This chain uses TRBV7-6 with TRBJ2-7; TRBD1 might be the D (5 bases). The germline V gene has CDR1 SGHVS and CDR2 FNYEAQ. The CDR3 totals 16 residues. V was cut by 0 bases and J by 3 bases, with 15 bases left in between. The CDR3 nucleotides are TGTGCCAGCAGCTTAGCGGGCCAGGGAAAAGTCTACGAGCAGTACTTC. This sequence encodes CASSLAGQGKVYEQYF.

The chain uses TRBV9 and TRBJ1-3; TRBD1 matches at 12 bases. The CDR3 runs to 16 residues. V lost 0 bases to trimming and J lost 7 bases; unmatched junction nucleotides: 5. The germline V gene encodes CDR1 SGDLS and CDR2 YYNGEE. The chain's CDR3 is CASSVDGGQGANTIYF. Written as DNA, the CDR3 is TGTGCCAGCAGCGTAGATGGGGGACAGGGGGCGAACACCATATATTTT.

With regard to this clone: Other DNA sequences in the same sample also yield this CDR3. This rearrangement joins TRBV9 to TRBJ1-1, with D possibly matching TRBD1 (5 bases). V dropped 0 bases and J dropped 1 base, with 10 bases sitting between them. Germline V CDR1 and CDR2: SGDLS, YYNGEE. The CDR3 contains 15 residues. The CDR3 reads CASSVGAGPNTEAFF. In nucleotides, the CDR3 is TGTGCCAGCAGCGTAGGCGCAGGGCCGAACACTGAAGCTTTCTTT. Looking up the rest from reference TRBV9 and TRBJ1-1 gives the full variable domain: DSGVTQTPKHLITATGQRVTLRCSPRSGDLSVYWYQQSLDQGLQFLIQYYNGEERAKGNILERFSAQQFPDLHSELNLSSLELGDSALYFCASSVGAGPNTEAFFGQGTRLTVV.

The J gene is TRBJ2-7, the V gene TRBV7-9; the match to TRBD1 covers 11 bases. The V gene end was trimmed by 4 bases and the J gene end by 6 bases; junction bases not matched to a gene: 5. The germline CDR1 and CDR2 sequences are SEHNR and FQNEAQ (reference sequence). The CDR3 spans 14 residues. The CDR3 DNA is TGTGCCAGCAGCTCGGACAGGGGGCGATTCGAGCAGTACTTC. Protein product: CASSSDRGRFEQYF. Filled out from reference TRBV7-9 and TRBJ2-7, the complete variable domain reads DTGVSQNPRHKITKRGQNVTFRCDPISEHNRLYWYRQTLGQGPEFLTYFQNEAQLEKSRLLSDRFSAERPKGSFSTLEIQRTEQGDSAMYLCASSSDRGRFEQYFGPGTRLTVT.

V and J are TRBV4-2 and TRBJ1-1; 7 nucleotides match TRBD1. The CDR3 contains 15 residues. CDR1 and CDR2 (germline): LGHNA, YNFKEQ. After removal of 4 bases from V and 5 bases from J, the junction contained 10 bases not matched to a gene. The DNA for the CDR3 is TGTGCCAGCAGCCCGACGGGGGACAGTTGGACTGAAGCTTTCTTT. As protein: CASSPTGDSWTEAFF.

V and J are TRBV24-1 and TRBJ2-1; 8 bases line up with TRBD2. Germline-derived CDR1 and CDR2 are KGHDR and SFDVKD. This CDR3 has 16 amino acids. The J segment lost 2 bases and the V segment lost 3 bases, leaving 5 bases of the junction unmatched. As DNA, the CDR3 is TGTGCCACCAGTGATCTCGGGGGGGCCGCCTACAATGAGCAGTTCTTC. It codes for CATSDLGGAAYNEQFF.

The chain recombines TRBV28 with TRBJ2-2; 8 bases map to TRBD1. Looked up from germline, CDR1 is MDHEN and CDR2 is SYDVKM. The J segment lost 4 bases and the V segment lost 3 bases, leaving 4 bases of the junction unmatched. CDR3 length equals 15 residues. The CDR3 region is CASSFETGATGELFF. Here the CDR3 DNA reads TGTGCCAGCAGTTTTGAGACAGGGGCCACCGGGGAGCTGTTTTTT.

This clone was counted a single time. This chain uses TRBV4-2 with TRBJ1-2; a weak D match, TRBD1 (5 bases). Trimming removed 1 base at V and 6 bases at J, with 9 bases between. Germline V lookup: CDR1 LGHNA, CDR2 YNFKEQ. The CDR3 loop spans 13 amino acids. As DNA, the CDR3 is TGTGCCAGCAGCCAAGGCCGGGGGAATGGCTACACCTTC. Translating it yields CASSQGRGNGYTF.

This chain connects TRBV15 to TRBJ1-6; 9 bases are a match to TRBD1. Germline V CDR1 and CDR2: LNHNV, YYDKDF (reference sequence). The V and J ends lost 9 bases and 9 bases, in that order; junction bases with no gene match: 6. The CDR3 is 13 amino acids. In DNA, the CDR3 is TGTGCCACTCTAAGGGACAGGGCTTCACCCCTCCACTTT. It is translated as CATLRDRASPLHF.

The chain links TRBV6-5 to TRBJ2-1; D is possibly TRBD2 (5 bases). This CDR3 has 14 amino acids. The germline gives CDR1 MNHEY, CDR2 SVGAGI. The V end was cut by 0 bases, the J end by 10 bases, with 13 bases between. The CDR3 DNA reads TGTGCCAGCAGTTACTCGCGAGGGTTCTCCGAGCAGTTCTTC. Translated, it gives CASSYSRGFSEQFF.

CDR3 sequence (DNA): TGTGCCAGCAGTTGGAGGGCCTCAGATACGCAGTATTTT. Its protein product is CASSWRASDTQYF. The V call is TRBV27, the J call TRBJ2-3; possibly TRBD2 for D (6 bases). The CDR3 is 13 amino acids. Trimming pared 4 bases from V and 4 bases from J, leaving 9 bases between. The germline V gene has CDR1 MNHEY and CDR2 SMNVEV (reference sequence).

The V gene is TRBV30, the J gene TRBJ2-1; D might be TRBD2 (6 bases). Germline V gene data show CDR1 as GTSNPN and CDR2 as SVGIG (reference sequence). V was clipped by 1 base and J by 0 bases, with 19 bases between them. The CDR3 contains 18 residues. CDR3 nucleotide sequence: TGTGCCTGGAGTGCCCGACCATGGGACTCTCGCTCCTACAATGAGCAGTTCTTC. Amino acid sequence: CAWSARPWDSRSYNEQFF.

CDR3 residues: CASSLAGSGNTIYF. The DNA for the CDR3 is TGCGCCAGCAGCTTGGCAGGGTCTGGAAACACCATATATTTT. The gene calls are TRBV5-1 and TRBJ1-3; D is perhaps TRBD1 (5 bases). The CDR3 extends over 14 amino acids. V shed 0 bases and J shed 1 base, with 5 bases lying between them. Germline lookup yields CDR1 SGHRS and CDR2 YFSETQ.

This chain links TRBV2 with TRBJ1-4; D gene unclear. This CDR3 has 16 residues. Germline CDR1 reads SNHLY; CDR2 reads FYNNEI. Deletions cut 1 base from V and 7 bases from J, with 16 bases between. In DNA form, the CDR3 reads TGTGCCAGCAGTGAAGACCGGGGATCTTTTAGTGAAAAACTGTTTTTT. Encoded protein: CASSEDRGSFSEKLFF.

The rearrangement uses TRBV5-8 and TRBJ1-3; 9 bases are shared with TRBD1. The ends lost 3 bases at V and 9 bases at J; junction bases unmatched: 7. This CDR3 has 14 amino acids. Germline V gives CDR1 SGHTS, CDR2 YDEGEE. CDR3 nucleotides: TGTGCCAGCAGCTCCGGGGACAGGGCAACCACCATATATTTT. As protein: CASSSGDRATTIYF.

V usage is TRBV2 and J usage is TRBJ2-1; 9 nucleotides line up with TRBD1. Germline V lookup: CDR1 SNHLY, CDR2 FYNNEI. The V segment lost 6 bases and the J segment 1 base; nucleotides outside the gene matches: 4. This CDR3 has 15 amino acids. The CDR3 nucleotides read TGTGCCAGCAGCGATGACAGGGGGTCCTACAATGAGCAGTTCTTC. It translates to CASSDDRGSYNEQFF.

The rearrangement uses TRBV19 and TRBJ1-5; 9 nucleotides line up with TRBD1. V shed 11 bases and J 3 bases; nucleotides not matched to a gene: 11. The CDR3 totals 15 residues. Germline V gene lookup returns CDR1 LNHDA and CDR2 SQIVND (reference sequence). The CDR3 here is CACGQGPFPNQPQHF. The CDR3 bases are TGTGCCTGTGGACAGGGGCCCTTCCCCAATCAGCCCCAGCATTTT.

The gene calls are TRBV4-1 and TRBJ2-3; possibly TRBD2 for D (5 bases). V lost 0 bases, J lost 5 bases, and 18 bases lay in between. The V gene's germline CDR1 is MGHRA and CDR2 YSYEKL. The CDR3 is made up of 17 amino acids. The DNA of the CDR3 is TGCGCCAGCAGCCAAGAAGCGGCAAGTATCGCCGGAGATACGCAGTATTTT. This encodes CASSQEAASIAGDTQYF.

This chain links TRBV5-8 with TRBJ1-2, with D maybe TRBD1 (5 bases). The V gene lost 0 bases and the J gene lost 4 bases, with 7 bases spanning the gap. Per germline, CDR1 SGHTS and CDR2 YDEGEE. This CDR3 region has 13 residues. CDR3 sequence reads: CASSLAGIYGYTF. The CDR3 DNA follows: TGTGCCAGCAGCTTGGCAGGGATCTATGGCTACACCTTC.

The chain carries TRBV7-8 and TRBJ2-3, with D uncertain. The germline V gene encodes CDR1 SGHVS and CDR2 FQNEAQ. The V gene lost 5 bases and the J gene lost 2 bases, with 11 bases spanning the gap. The CDR3 totals 14 residues. CDR3 protein: CASSLAGPTDTQYF. The CDR3 DNA reads as TGTGCCAGCAGCCTCGCCGGTCCCACAGATACGCAGTATTTT. The full variable domain, its missing parts supplied by reference TRBV7-8 and TRBJ2-3, is GAGVSQSPRYKVAKRGQDVALRCDPISGHVSLFWYQQALGQGPEFLTYFQNEAQLDKSGLPSDRFFAERPEGSVSTLKIQRTQQEDSAVYLCASSLAGPTDTQYFGPGTRLTVL.